This T cell receptor beta chain was documented in a study of T cell responses to AZD1222 COVID-19 vaccine. This clone appeared once. What it binds is unknown. The data were produced by immunoSEQ multiplex PCR, yet TCRdb's version contains in-frame clones alone and is incomplete. The sample consists of over 100,000 clones, approximately 90% of them appearing once. V was clipped by 7 bases and J by 4 bases; unmatched bases: 9. CDR1 KGHSH and CDR2 LQKENI come from the germline V gene. This CDR3 comprises 15 residues. Study-wide results and caveats: Reportedly, nearly half the spike-specific TCRs target unmutated variant regions. Just a handful of people given AZD1222 tested seropositive at baseline. The donor cohort was predominantly white British with a female majority, and clonal diversity may have been underestimated.

Source: peripheral blood, taken on day 0 of AZD1222 vaccination. The receptor was derived from an adult in good health. V is TRBV18 and J is TRBJ2-2; 7 positions match TRBD1. CDR3 DNA sequence: TGTGCCAGCTTCCCGGCGACAGGGCGCACCGGGGAGCTGTTTTTT. This encodes CASFPATGRTGELFF.